The present TCR beta chain was sequenced within a study of CD8 T cells in ankylosing spondylitis. Findings of the study overall: Relatively scarce in peripheral blood, disease-linked clones were CD8+. Seemingly distinctive of ankylosing spondylitis blood was a TCR beta motif formed by eight highly homologous variants. It was reported that disease-linked clones were significantly enriched in matched ankylosing spondylitis synovial fluid.

CDR3 length: 16 amino acids. Per germline, CDR1 SGHRS and CDR2 YFSETQ. The V gene end was trimmed by 0 bases and the J gene end by 4 bases; junction bases not matched to a gene: 5. TCRdb redid the calling of the 5' RACE reads with MiXCR, one entry per CDR3 protein. The sample lists more than 300,000 distinct CDR3 sequences; approximately 8% were seen once. This clonotype was seen at least ten times. As yet, its antigen is unknown. The clonotype comes from a male donor with ankylosing spondylitis. The specimen sequenced was blood, either unsorted or a sorted T cell fraction (not recorded which). The chain recombines TRBV5-1 with TRBJ2-3; 10 positions match TRBD2. The CDR3 DNA is TGCGCCAGCAGCTTGGTGTCTAGCGGGAGCCCAGATACGCAGTATTTT. Translation gives CASSLVSSGSPDTQYF.